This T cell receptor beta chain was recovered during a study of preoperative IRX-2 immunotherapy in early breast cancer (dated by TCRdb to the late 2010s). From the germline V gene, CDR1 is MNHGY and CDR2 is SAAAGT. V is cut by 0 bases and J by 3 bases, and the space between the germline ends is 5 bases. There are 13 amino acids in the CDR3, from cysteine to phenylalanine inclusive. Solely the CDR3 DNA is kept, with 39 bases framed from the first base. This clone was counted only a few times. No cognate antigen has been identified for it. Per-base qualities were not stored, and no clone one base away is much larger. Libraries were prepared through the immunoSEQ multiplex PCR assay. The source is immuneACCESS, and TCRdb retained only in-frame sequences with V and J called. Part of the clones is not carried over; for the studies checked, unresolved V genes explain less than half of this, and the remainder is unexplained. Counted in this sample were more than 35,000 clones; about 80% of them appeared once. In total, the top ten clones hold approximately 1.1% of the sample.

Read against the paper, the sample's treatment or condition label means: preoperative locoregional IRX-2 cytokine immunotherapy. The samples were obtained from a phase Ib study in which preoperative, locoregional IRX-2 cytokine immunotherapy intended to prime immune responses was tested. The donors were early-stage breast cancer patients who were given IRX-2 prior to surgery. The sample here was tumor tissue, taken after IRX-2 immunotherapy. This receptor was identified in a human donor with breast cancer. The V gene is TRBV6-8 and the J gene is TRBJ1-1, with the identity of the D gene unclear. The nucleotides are TGTGCCAGCAGTTACTCGGCTTACACTGAAGCTTTCTTT. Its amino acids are CASSYSAYTEAFF.